What follows describes a single T cell receptor (beta chain). The antigen remains undetermined. The data originate from a study of monozygotic twins with inflammatory bowel disease. Study-wide results and caveats: Among twins, concordant and discordant pairs did not differ in repertoire similarity, possibly from limited power. Compared with healthy twins, IBD patients shared fewer clonotypes with others, especially with disease activity.

There were eight separate reactions per sample in which cDNA was made. One entry per CDR3 protein, without DNA, is what TCRdb gives after re-calling the 5' RACE reads. This table holds 140,000 to 150,000 distinct CDR3 sequences. From germline, CDR1 is LGHDT and CDR2 YNNKEL (reference sequence). The CDR3 covers 18 residues. Source material: blood. The sequence derives from a human donor with ulcerative colitis or Crohn's disease, or a healthy co-twin of an affected twin (not recorded which). The chain carries TRBV3-1 and TRBJ2-6; with no DNA, the TCRdb D assignment of TRBD2 cannot be verified. This CDR3 is CASSQAGLSSSGANVLTF.